The 5 T cell receptor beta chains below all came from one sample that was sequenced in a study of graft-versus-host responses after intestinal transplantation (dated by TCRdb to the early 2020s). The time point label corresponds to: cells obtained before transplantation from donor or recipient. The protocol used for the library was the immunoSEQ multiplex PCR assay. The clones in this table, taken by TCRdb from immuneACCESS, are in-frame only. Not every clone is retained; where verified, under half of the shortfall comes from an unresolved V gene, and the cause of the rest is unknown. For this sample the table gives fewer than 25,000 clones, of which about 40% were detected only once. The ten largest clones capture about 0.7% of the sample. Sequenced material: alloreactive CD4+ T cells from a mixed lymphocyte reaction culture, taken before intestinal transplant. The sample's cell subset or site, from its label and the paper: CFSE-low proliferating T cells sorted from roughly six-day pre-transplant mixed lymphocyte reaction (GvH or HvG direction). These receptors were obtained from a human patient who received an intestinal transplant.

This rearrangement joins TRBV7-2 to TRBJ2-7; D is perhaps TRBD1 (5 bases). V was pared by 1 base and J by 4 bases, with 11 bases between. CDR1 is SGHTA, CDR2 FQGNSA, per germline. CDR3 length: 14 amino acids. CDR3 residues: CASSLGGQSYEQYF. The CDR3 nucleotides are TGTGCCAGCAGCTTAGGAGGACAAAGTTACGAGCAGTACTTC.

This chain uses TRBV9 with TRBJ2-2; possible D gene TRBD2, 5 bases. The CDR3 contains 16 residues. Deletions cut 1 base from V and 2 bases from J, with 12 bases between. In germline, CDR1 is SGDLS, CDR2 YYNGEE. In DNA, the CDR3 is TGTGCCAGCAGCGTAATGGCCAGCGGTAACACCGGGGAGCTGTTTTTT. The encoded protein is CASSVMASGNTGELFF.

This clone was picked up a small number of times. The chain recombines TRBV6-7 with TRBJ1-1, with D unclear. TRBV6-7 is known as an ORF, though its function is uncertain. The ends were cut back, 6 bases at V and 3 bases at J, with 14 bases in the middle. The CDR3 has 14 residues. CDR3 residues: CASSWGGPYTEAFF. CDR3 DNA: TGTGCCAGCAGCTGGGGAGGGCCGTACACTGAAGCTTTCTTT.

The rearrangement joins TRBV27 to TRBJ1-5; the match to TRBD1 covers 7 bases. Looked up from germline, CDR1 is MNHEY and CDR2 is SMNVEV (reference sequence). Trimming took 2 bases from V and 6 from J; bases not matched to a gene: 7. CDR3 size: 15 residues. The chain's CDR3 is CASSLRTGGPQPQHF. CDR3 sequence (DNA): TGTGCCAGCAGTTTAAGGACAGGTGGCCCTCAGCCCCAGCATTTT.

The genes are TRBV6-5 and TRBJ1-5; D may be TRBD1 (6 bases). Germline-derived CDR1 and CDR2 are MNHEY and SVGAGI. The CDR3 runs 15 residues. Trimming stripped 8 bases from V and 3 bases from J, with 17 bases between. Here the CDR3 reads CASGRTGTTNQPQHF. CDR3 DNA: TGTGCCAGCGGACGAACCGGGACAACCAATCAGCCCCAGCATTTT.